The T cell receptor beta chain under discussion was sequenced for a study of cytomegalovirus exposure and HLA in healthy donors. The PCR contained 60 Vbeta and 13 Jbeta primers. Repertoires were generated with immunoSEQ multiplex PCR, while TCRdb's copy carries only in-frame clones and drops some. Of fewer than 150,000 clones in the sample, around 77% were seen once. CDR1 is GTSNPN and CDR2 is SVGIG in the germline V gene (reference sequence). V was pared by 1 base and J by 4 bases, with 8 bases between. The CDR3 has 13 residues. The J gene is TRBJ1-5, the V gene TRBV30; D not certain. This TCR derives from a woman between 45 and 65 years old in good health and CMV-seronegative. Sequencing was done on a sample of PBMCs. CDR3 amino acids: CAWSAKLNQPQHF. In DNA form, the CDR3 reads TGTGCCTGGAGTGCGAAACTAAATCAGCCCCAGCATTTT.